This entry describes one T cell receptor beta chain. Its antigen is not known. Libraries were prepared by immunoSEQ multiplex PCR; TCRdb keeps only in-frame clonotypes and omits some of them. The sample contains tens of thousands of clones, 90% of which appear only once. J lost 3 bases, V lost 3 bases, and 10 bases had no gene match. Germline V gene sequence: CDR1 MNHEY, CDR2 SMNVEV (reference sequence). CDR3 length equals 16 residues. The entry originates in a study of graft-versus-host responses after intestinal transplantation. Study overall: All recipients were given anti-thymocyte globulin induction, and tacrolimus and steroids were then administered for 2 to 3 years.

Findings and caveats of the study: Among recipient marrow samples, GvH clones were found; some appeared first in ileum or blood. Peak circulating GvH clone levels tracked with early post-transplant HvG declines. High graft-versus-host to host-versus-graft clonal ratios were seen in allografts of patients with graft-donor T cell macrochimerism.

The rearrangement links TRBV27 to TRBJ2-7; 8 bases map to TRBD1. This TCR was sampled from a human donor who was the organ donor for an intestinal transplant. The sequencing used unstimulated CD8+ T cells sorted from spleen or lymph node cells, collected before transplant. For the CDR3, the DNA is TGTGCCAGCAGTTTTATCTCCGGACAGGGAGGCTACGAGCAGTACTTC. It yields the protein CASSFISGQGGYEQYF.